Below are 13 T cell receptor beta chains sequenced from a single sample in a study of cytomegalovirus exposure and HLA in healthy donors. A multiplex PCR was run with 60 Vbeta primers and 13 Jbeta primers. TCRdb's copy holds only in-frame clones and misses some; the assay was immunoSEQ multiplex PCR. The table has roughly 120,000 clones, approximately 80% seen once. The sequencing input was PBMCs. All receptors come from a woman younger than 30 in good health and CMV-seronegative.

This clone appeared once. The chain links TRBV25-1 to TRBJ2-2; 7 bases are shared with TRBD1. The ends lost 3 bases at V and 1 base at J; junction bases unmatched: 2. The V gene's germline CDR1 is MGHDK and CDR2 SYGVNS. This CDR3 has 15 residues. The CDR3 sequence is CASSDRGRNTGELFF. The DNA of the CDR3 is TGTGCCAGCAGTGACAGGGGGAGGAACACCGGGGAGCTGTTTTTT.

This clone was counted only a few times. This chain connects TRBV6-1 to TRBJ2-1; TRBD1 aligns across 9 bases. The ends lost 7 bases at V and 8 bases at J; junction bases unmatched: 12. The V gene's germline CDR1 is MNHNS and CDR2 SASEGT. The CDR3 runs to 15 residues. Here the CDR3 DNA reads TGTGCCAGCAACCCTGGGGACAGGGTTAGGGATGAGCAGTTCTTC. Its translation: CASNPGDRVRDEQFF.

This chain connects TRBV6-4 to TRBJ2-7, with D possibly matching TRBD2 (6 bases). This CDR3 is built from 16 residues. The V end was cut by 8 bases, the J end by 0 bases, with 20 bases between. The germline gives CDR1 MRHNA, CDR2 SNTAGT. The chain's CDR3 is CASPPPPGLGSYEQYF. Written as DNA, the CDR3 is TGTGCCAGCCCCCCCCCACCGGGACTGGGCTCCTACGAGCAGTACTTC.

This clone has more than one count but fewer than ten. The chain employs TRBV6-6 and TRBJ2-1; 8 nucleotides agree with TRBD1. The CDR3 contains 14 residues. Germline CDR1 is MNHNY and CDR2 is SVGAGI (reference sequence). The ends lost 8 bases at V and 4 bases at J; junction bases unmatched: 7. The DNA for the CDR3 is TGTGCCAGCCGAGCGGACAGGGAGTACAATGAGCAGTTCTTC. Protein product: CASRADREYNEQFF.

The chain links TRBV6-5 to TRBJ1-6; D is unresolved. Germline loops: CDR1 MNHEY, CDR2 SVGAGI. This CDR3 has 15 amino acids. Trimming took 0 bases from V and 6 from J, leaving 9 bases between them. The chain's CDR3 is CASSYSREFNSPLHF. Written as DNA, the CDR3 is TGTGCCAGCAGTTACTCAAGAGAGTTTAATTCACCCCTCCACTTT.

The chain uses TRBV7-2 and TRBJ2-2; D call uncertain. Germline CDR1 SGHTA, CDR2 FQGNSA. V was clipped by 2 bases and J by 7 bases, with 14 bases between them. CDR3 length: 15 amino acids. The CDR3 nucleotides read TGTGCCAGCAGCTTAATTTGGGTGGAGCACGGGGAGCTGTTTTTT. As protein: CASSLIWVEHGELFF.

CDR3 sequence reads: CASSSWPSFKEETQYF. The CDR3, as DNA: TGTGCCAGCAGCTCTTGGCCCTCTTTTAAAGAAGAGACCCAGTACTTC. The chain uses TRBV5-6 and TRBJ2-5; no reliable D call. This CDR3 has 16 amino acids. V was trimmed by 3 bases and J by 3 bases, leaving 18 bases between them. Germline V lookup: CDR1 SGHDT, CDR2 YYEEEE. Full variable domain (missing parts from reference TRBV5-6 and TRBJ2-5): DAGVTQSPTHLIKTRGQQVTLRCSPKSGHDTVSWYQQALGQGPQFIFQYYEEEERQRGNFPDRFSGHQFPNYSSELNVNALLLGDSALYLCASSSWPSFKEETQYFGPGTRLLVL.

V and J are TRBV4-2 and TRBJ1-1; D ambiguous. V was trimmed by 5 bases and J by 1 base, leaving 8 bases between them. CDR1 LGHNA and CDR2 YNFKEQ come from the germline V gene. CDR3 size: 13 residues. CDR3 amino acids: CASSEGQNTEAFF. In DNA form, the CDR3 reads TGTGCCAGCAGCGAAGGGCAGAACACTGAAGCTTTCTTT.

This clone occurred once. This chain connects TRBV6-6 to TRBJ2-3, with a tentative D call TRBD2 (6 bases). Germline CDR1 MNHNY, CDR2 SVGAGI (reference sequence). V lost 2 bases to trimming and J lost 6 bases, with 15 bases between them. This CDR3 comprises 15 residues. CDR3: CASSYPSGATDTQYF. The CDR3 nucleotides are TGTGCCAGCAGTTACCCCTCGGGAGCCACCGATACGCAGTATTTT.

The V call is TRBV6-5, the J call TRBJ1-2, with a possible D match to TRBD1 (6 bases). The CDR3 contains 11 residues. Per germline, CDR1 MNHEY and CDR2 SVGAGI. Trimming removed 9 bases from V and 5 bases from J, with 10 bases in between. CDR3 nucleotide sequence: TGTGCCAGTGGCAGGGGTTATGGCTACACCTTC. This translates into CASGRGYGYTF.

The V gene is TRBV28, the J gene TRBJ1-1, with unresolved D. Germline V gene sequence: CDR1 MDHEN, CDR2 SYDVKM. The CDR3 has 14 amino acids. Deletions cut 2 bases from V and 0 bases from J, with 7 bases between. The CDR3 DNA is TGTGCCAGCAGTTTACTACAGTTGAACACTGAAGCTTTCTTT. This sequence encodes CASSLLQLNTEAFF.

The chain carries TRBV30 and TRBJ1-1; 10 bases map to TRBD1. In germline, CDR1 is GTSNPN, CDR2 SVGIG (reference sequence). The CDR3 spans 17 residues. The ends lost 0 bases at V and 6 bases at J; junction bases unmatched: 13. CDR3 residues: CAWSVDRGQGRRAEAFF. Written as DNA, the CDR3 is TGTGCCTGGAGTGTAGATAGGGGACAGGGGAGAAGGGCTGAAGCTTTCTTT. Using reference TRBV30 and TRBJ1-1 for the parts outside the CDR3, the full variable domain is SQTIHQWPATLVQPVGSPLSLECTVEGTSNPNLYWYRQAAGRGLQLLFYSVGIGQISSEVPQNLSASRPQDRQFILSSKKLLLSDSGFYLCAWSVDRGQGRRAEAFFGQGTRLTVV.

This chain links TRBV5-4 with TRBJ2-7; possibly TRBD1 for D (5 bases). CDR3 length equals 13 residues. Trimming removed 4 bases at V and 1 base at J, with 9 bases between. Germline V lookup: CDR1 SGHNT, CDR2 YYREEE (reference sequence). The CDR3, as DNA: TGTGCCAGCAGCCCAGGGATTTCCTACGAGCAGTACGTC. It yields the protein CASSPGISYEQYV.